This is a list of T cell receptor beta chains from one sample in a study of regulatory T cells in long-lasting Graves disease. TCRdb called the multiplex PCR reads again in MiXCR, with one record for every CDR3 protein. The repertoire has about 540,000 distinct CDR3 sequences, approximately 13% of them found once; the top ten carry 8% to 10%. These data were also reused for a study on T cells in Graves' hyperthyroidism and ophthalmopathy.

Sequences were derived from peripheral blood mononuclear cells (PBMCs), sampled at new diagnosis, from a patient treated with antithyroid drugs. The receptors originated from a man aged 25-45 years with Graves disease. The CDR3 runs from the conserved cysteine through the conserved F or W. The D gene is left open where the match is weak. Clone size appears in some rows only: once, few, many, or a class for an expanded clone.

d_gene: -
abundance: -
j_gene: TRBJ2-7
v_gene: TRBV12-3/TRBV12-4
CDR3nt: TGTGCCAGCACCCCGGGACGCTCCCCTTATGAGCAGTACTTC
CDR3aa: CASTPGRSPYEQYF

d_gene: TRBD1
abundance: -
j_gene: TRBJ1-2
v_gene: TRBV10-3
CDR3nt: TGTGCCATCATGCAGGGGGCGGATGGCTACACCTTC
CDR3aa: CAIMQGADGYTF

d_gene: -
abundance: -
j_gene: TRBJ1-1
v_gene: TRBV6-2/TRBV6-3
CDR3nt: TGTGCCAGCAGCCCCCGAATCGACAGATATGCTTTCTTT
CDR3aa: CASSPRIDRYAFF

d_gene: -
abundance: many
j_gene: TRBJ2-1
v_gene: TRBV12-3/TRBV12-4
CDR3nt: TGTGCCAGCAGTTTGTCCTGGAACAATGAGCAGTTCTTC
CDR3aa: CASSLSWNNEQFF

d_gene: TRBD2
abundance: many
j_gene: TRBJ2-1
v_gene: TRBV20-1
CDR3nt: TGCAGTGCTGGCTCGGGACTAGCCAATGAGCAGTTCTTC
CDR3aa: CSAGSGLANEQFF

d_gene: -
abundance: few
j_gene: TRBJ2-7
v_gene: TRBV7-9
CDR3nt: TGTGCCACTTCCCGAGAGGAGACAGGTGGGGCCTACGAGCAGTACTTC
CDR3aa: CATSREETGGAYEQYF

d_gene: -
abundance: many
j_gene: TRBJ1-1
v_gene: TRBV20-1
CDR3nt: TGCGGAAGCGGAAGGGGCACTGAAGCTTTCTTT
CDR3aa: CGSGRGTEAFF

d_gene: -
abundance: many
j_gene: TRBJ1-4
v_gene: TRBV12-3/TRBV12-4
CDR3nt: TGTGCCAGCAGTGGGAGTGGAGCTTCAACTAATGAAAAACTGTTTTTT
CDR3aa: CASSGSGASTNEKLFF

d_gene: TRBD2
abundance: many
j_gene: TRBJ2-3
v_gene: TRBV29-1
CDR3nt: TGCAGCGCCTACGGACTAGCGGGAGTGGGGGGCTCAGATACGCAGTATTTT
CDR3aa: CSAYGLAGVGGSDTQYF

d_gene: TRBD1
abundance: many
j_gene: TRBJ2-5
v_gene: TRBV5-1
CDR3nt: TGCGCCAGCAGCCTCCAAGACAGGGGATTGGGCGGGACCCAGTACTTC
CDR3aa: CASSLQDRGLGGTQYF

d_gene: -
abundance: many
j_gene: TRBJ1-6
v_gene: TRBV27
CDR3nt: TGTGCCAGCAGTTTGCGAGGGTCCCAAATAAGCCCTTATAATTCACCCCTCCACTTT
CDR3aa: CASSLRGSQISPYNSPLHF

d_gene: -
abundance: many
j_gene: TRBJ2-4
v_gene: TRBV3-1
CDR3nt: TGTGCCAGCAGCCAAGACTGGGGCGAGGAGTTCTTC
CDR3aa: CASSQDWGEEFF

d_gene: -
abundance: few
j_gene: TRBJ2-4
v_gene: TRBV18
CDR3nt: TGTGCCAGCTCTCAGTCATCACTGAGGGCCAAAAACATTCAGTACTTC
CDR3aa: CASSQSSLRAKNIQYF

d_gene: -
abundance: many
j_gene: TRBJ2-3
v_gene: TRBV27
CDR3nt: TGTGCCACCTTGGGAAGAGGGGGGGCAGATACGCAGTATTTT
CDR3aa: CATLGRGGADTQYF

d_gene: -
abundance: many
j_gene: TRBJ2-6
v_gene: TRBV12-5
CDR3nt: TGTGCTAGTGGTTTGGTACGTCCAGGGTGGGGCTCTGGGGCCAACGTCCTGACTTTC
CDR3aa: CASGLVRPGWGSGANVLTF

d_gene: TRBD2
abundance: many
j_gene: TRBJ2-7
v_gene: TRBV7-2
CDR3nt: TGTGCCAGCAGCATAGGACTAGCGGGTACCTACGAGCAGTACTTC
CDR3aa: CASSIGLAGTYEQYF

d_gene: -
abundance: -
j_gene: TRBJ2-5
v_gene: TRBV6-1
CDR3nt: TGTGCCAGCAGTACCCCCCGGACAGGGAGGGGGGAGACCCAGTACTTC
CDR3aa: CASSTPRTGRGETQYF

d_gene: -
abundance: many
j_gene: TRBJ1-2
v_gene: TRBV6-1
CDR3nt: TGTGCCAGCAGTGAGGACGGGGGGCTTGGCTACACCTTC
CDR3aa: CASSEDGGLGYTF